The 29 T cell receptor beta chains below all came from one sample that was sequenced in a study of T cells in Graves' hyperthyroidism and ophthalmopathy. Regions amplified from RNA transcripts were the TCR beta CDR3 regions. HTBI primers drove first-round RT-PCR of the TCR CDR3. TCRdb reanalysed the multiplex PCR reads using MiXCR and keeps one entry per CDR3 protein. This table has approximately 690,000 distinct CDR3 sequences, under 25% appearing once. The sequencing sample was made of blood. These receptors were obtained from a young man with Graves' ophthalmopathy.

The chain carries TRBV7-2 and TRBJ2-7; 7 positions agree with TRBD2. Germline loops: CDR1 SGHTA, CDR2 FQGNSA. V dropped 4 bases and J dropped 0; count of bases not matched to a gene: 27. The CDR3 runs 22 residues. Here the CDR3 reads CASSSRRKLGLPPCVFSYEQYF. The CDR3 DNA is TGTGCCAGCAGCTCGCGGCGGAAATTGGGACTACCTCCGTGTGTTTTCTCCTACGAGCAGTACTTC.

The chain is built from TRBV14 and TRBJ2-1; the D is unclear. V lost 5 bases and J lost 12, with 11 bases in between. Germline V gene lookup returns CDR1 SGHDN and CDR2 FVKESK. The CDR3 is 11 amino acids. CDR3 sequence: CASSAGPGQFF. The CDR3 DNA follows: TGTGCCAGCAGCGCCGGACCAGGGCAGTTCTTC.

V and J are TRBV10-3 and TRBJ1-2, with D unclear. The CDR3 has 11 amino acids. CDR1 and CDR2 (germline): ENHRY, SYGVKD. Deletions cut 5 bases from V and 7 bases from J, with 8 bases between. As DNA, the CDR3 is TGTGCCATCAGTACATTCCTTGGCTACACCTTC. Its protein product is CAISTFLGYTF.

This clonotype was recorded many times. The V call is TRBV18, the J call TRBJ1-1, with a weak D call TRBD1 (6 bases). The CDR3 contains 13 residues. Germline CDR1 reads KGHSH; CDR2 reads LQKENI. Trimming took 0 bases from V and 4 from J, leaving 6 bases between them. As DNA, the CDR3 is TGTGCCAGCTCACCACCGGGGGCCACTGAAGCTTTCTTT. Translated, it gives CASSPPGATEAFF.

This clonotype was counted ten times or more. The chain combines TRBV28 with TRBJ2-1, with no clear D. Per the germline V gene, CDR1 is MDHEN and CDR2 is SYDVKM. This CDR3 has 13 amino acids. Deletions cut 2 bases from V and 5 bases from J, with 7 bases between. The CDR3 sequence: CASSLARDNEQFF. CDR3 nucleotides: TGTGCCAGCAGTTTAGCCCGGGACAATGAGCAGTTCTTC.

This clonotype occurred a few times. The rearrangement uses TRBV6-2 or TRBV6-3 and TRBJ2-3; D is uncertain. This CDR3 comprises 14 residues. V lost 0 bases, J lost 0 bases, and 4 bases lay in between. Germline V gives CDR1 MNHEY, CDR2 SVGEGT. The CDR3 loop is CASSYSVSTDTQYF. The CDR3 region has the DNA TGTGCCAGCAGTTACTCGGTCAGCACAGATACGCAGTATTTT.

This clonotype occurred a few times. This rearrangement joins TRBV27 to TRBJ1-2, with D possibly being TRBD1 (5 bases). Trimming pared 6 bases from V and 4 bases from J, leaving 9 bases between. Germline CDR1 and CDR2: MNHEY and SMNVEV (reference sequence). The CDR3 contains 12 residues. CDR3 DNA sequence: TGTGCCAGCAGGGGGCCGGGCTATGGCTACACCTTC. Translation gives CASRGPGYGYTF.

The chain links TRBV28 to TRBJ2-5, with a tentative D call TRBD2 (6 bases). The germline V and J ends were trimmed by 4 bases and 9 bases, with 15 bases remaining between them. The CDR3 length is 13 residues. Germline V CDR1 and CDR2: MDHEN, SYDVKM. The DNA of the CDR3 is TGTGCCAGCAGTTCCTCTAGCGATGTGGCCCAGTACTTC. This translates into CASSSSSDVAQYF. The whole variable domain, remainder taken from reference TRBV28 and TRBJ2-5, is DVKVTQSSRYLVKRTGEKVFLECVQDMDHENMFWYRQDPGLGLRLIYFSYDVKMKEKGDIPEGYSVSREKKERFSLILESASTNQTSMYLCASSSSSDVAQYFGPGTRLLVL.

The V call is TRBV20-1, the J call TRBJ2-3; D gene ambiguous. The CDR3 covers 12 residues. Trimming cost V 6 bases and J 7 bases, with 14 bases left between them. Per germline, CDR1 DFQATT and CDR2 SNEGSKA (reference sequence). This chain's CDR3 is CSAPGPPNTQYF. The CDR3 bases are TGCAGTGCCCCAGGTCCCCCTAATACGCAGTATTTT.

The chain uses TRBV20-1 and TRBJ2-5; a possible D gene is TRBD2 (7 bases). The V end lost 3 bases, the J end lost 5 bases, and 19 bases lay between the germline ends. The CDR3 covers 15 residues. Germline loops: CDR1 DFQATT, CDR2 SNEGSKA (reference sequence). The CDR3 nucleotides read TGCAGTGCTAGTAAAACGGGGGGCAGGAAGGAGACCCAGTACTTC. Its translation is CSASKTGGRKETQYF.

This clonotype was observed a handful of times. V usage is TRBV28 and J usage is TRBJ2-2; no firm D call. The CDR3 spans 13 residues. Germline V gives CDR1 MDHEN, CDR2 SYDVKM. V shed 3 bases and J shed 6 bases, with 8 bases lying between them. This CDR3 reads CASSFFQSGELFF. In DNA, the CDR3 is TGTGCCAGCAGTTTTTTTCAATCCGGGGAGCTGTTTTTT.

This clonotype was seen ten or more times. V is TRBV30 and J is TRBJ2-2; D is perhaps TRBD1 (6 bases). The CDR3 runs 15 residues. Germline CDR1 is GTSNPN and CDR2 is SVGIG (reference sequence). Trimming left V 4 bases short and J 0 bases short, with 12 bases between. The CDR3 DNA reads TGTGCCTGGAAAGGGGACATAACGAACACCGGGGAGCTGTTTTTT. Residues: CAWKGDITNTGELFF.

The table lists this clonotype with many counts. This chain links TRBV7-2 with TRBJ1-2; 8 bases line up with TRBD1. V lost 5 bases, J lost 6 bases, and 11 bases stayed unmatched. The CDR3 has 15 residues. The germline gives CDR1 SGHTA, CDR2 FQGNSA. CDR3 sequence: CASSILLRGRDGYTF. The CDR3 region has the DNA TGTGCCAGCAGCATCCTACTCAGGGGGCGCGATGGCTACACCTTC.

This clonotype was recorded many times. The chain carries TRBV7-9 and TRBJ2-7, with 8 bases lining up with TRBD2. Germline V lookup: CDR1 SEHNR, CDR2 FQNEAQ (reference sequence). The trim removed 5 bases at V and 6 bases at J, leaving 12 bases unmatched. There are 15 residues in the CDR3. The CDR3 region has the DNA TGTGCCAGCAGCCATTCCGACTGGGCGGGAGGCGAGCAGTACTTC. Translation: CASSHSDWAGGEQYF. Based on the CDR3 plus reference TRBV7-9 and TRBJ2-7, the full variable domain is DTGVSQNPRHKITKRGQNVTFRCDPISEHNRLYWYRQTLGQGPEFLTYFQNEAQLEKSRLLSDRFSAERPKGSFSTLEIQRTEQGDSAMYLCASSHSDWAGGEQYFGPGTRLTVT.

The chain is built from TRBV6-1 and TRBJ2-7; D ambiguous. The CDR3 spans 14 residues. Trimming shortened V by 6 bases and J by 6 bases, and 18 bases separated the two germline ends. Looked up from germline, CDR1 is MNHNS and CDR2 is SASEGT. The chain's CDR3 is CASRSIDEDREQYF. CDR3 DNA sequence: TGTGCCAGCAGGAGTATAGACGAGGACCGCGAGCAGTACTTC.

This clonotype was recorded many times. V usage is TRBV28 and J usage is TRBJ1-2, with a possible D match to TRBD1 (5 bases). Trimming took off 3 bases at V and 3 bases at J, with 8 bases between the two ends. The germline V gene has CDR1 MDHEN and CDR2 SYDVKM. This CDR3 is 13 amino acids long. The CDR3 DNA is TGTGCCAGCAGTTTGACAGAGTACTATGGCTACACCTTC. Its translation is CASSLTEYYGYTF.

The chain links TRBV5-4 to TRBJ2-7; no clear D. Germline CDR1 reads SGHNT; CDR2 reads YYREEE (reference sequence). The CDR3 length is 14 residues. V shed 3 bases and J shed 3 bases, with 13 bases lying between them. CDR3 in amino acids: CASSYNGPDYEQYF. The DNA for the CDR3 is TGTGCCAGCAGCTATAACGGCCCAGACTACGAGCAGTACTTC.

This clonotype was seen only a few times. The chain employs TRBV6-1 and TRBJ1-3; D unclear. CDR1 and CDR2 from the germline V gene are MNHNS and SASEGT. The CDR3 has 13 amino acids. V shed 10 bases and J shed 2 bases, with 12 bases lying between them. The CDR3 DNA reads TGTGCCACCTGGGGTGTCGCTGGAAACACCATATATTTT. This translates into CATWGVAGNTIYF.

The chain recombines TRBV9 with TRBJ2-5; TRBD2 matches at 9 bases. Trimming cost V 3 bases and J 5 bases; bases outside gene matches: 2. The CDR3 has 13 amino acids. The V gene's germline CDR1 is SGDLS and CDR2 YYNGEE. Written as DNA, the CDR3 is TGTGCCAGCAGCGGGACTAGCGCGGAGACCCAGTACTTC. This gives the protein CASSGTSAETQYF.

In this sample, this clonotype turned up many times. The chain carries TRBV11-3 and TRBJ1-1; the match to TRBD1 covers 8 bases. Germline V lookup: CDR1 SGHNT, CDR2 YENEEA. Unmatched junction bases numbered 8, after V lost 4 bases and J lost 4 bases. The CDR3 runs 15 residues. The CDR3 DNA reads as TGTGCCAGCAGCTACCCACAGGGGGAGCCCACTGAAGCTTTCTTT. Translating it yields CASSYPQGEPTEAFF.

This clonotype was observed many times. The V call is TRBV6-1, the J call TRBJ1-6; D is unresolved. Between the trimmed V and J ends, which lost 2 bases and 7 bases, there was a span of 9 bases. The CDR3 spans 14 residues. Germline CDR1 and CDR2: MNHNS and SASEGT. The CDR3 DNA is TGTGCCAGCAGTGAAAGGAACCTAAATTCACCCCTCCACTTT. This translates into CASSERNLNSPLHF.

The CDR3 sequence: CGGTGHTEAFF. The CDR3 DNA follows: TGCGGGGGGACAGGGCACACTGAAGCTTTCTTT. V gene TRBV29-1 combines with J gene TRBJ1-1; TRBD1 aligns across 9 bases. CDR1 is SQVTM and CDR2 is ANQGSEA in the germline V gene. The CDR3 is 11 amino acids.

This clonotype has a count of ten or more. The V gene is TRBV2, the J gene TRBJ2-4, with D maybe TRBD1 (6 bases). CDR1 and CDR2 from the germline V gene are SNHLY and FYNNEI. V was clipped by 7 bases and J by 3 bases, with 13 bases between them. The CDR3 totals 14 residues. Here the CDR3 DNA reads TGTGCCAGCACTCCCGACAGGAACAAAAACATTCAGTACTTC. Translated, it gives CASTPDRNKNIQYF. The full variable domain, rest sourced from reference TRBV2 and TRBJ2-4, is EPEVTQTPSHQVTQMGQEVILRCVPISNHLYFYWYRQILGQKVEFLVSFYNNEISEKSEIFDDQFSVERPDGSNFTLKIRSTKLEDSAMYFCASTPDRNKNIQYFGAGTRLSVL.

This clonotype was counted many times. CDR3 loop: CASRERDTMRTEAFF. For the CDR3, the DNA is TGTGCCAGCAGAGAACGGGACACAATGAGGACTGAAGCTTTCTTT. This sequence joins TRBV6-1 and TRBJ1-1; perhaps TRBD1 as D (6 bases). Germline V CDR1 and CDR2: MNHNS, SASEGT. V was cut by 6 bases and J by 5 bases, with 19 bases left in between. CDR3 length: 15 residues.

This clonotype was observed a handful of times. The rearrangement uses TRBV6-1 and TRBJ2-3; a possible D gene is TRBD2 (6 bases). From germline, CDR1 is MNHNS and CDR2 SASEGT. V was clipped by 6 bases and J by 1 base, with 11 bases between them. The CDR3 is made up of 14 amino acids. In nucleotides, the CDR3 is TGTGCCAGCAGGCCAGCGGGCCGCACAGATACGCAGTATTTT. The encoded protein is CASRPAGRTDTQYF.

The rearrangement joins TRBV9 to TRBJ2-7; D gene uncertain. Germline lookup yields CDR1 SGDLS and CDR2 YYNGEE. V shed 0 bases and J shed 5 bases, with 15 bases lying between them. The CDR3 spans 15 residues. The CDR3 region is CASSVDGRWSNEQYF. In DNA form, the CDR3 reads TGTGCCAGCAGCGTAGACGGCCGGTGGTCTAACGAGCAGTACTTC.

In DNA form, the CDR3 reads TGTGCCAGCAGTTGGGGGAGATACGAGCAGTACTTC. This translates into CASSWGRYEQYF. The J gene is TRBJ2-7, the V gene TRBV28; TRBD1 or TRBD2 may be the D gene (5 bases each). Germline lookup yields CDR1 MDHEN and CDR2 SYDVKM. CDR3 size: 12 residues. Trimming took 4 bases from V and 4 from J, leaving 8 bases between them.

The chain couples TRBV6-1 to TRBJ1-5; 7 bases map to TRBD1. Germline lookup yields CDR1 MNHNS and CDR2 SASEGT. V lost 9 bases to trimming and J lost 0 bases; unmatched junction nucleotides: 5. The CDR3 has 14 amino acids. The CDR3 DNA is TGTGCCAGGACAGGGTTCTTTAGCAATCAGCCCCAGCATTTT. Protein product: CARTGFFSNQPQHF.

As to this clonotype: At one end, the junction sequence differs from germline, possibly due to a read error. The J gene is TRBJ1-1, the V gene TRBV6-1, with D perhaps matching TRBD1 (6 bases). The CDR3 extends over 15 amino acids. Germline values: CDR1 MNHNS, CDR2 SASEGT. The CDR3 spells CASSDRGRMNTEALF. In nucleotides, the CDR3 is TGTGCCAGCAGTGACAGGGGTAGGATGAACACTGAAGCTCTCTTT.